The source of this T cell receptor beta chain is a study of post-analysis software for immune sequencing data. General study findings and limits: There were four or five TRBV segments more frequent in patients than controls, and TRBV5-6, TRBV5-1 and TRBV20-1 were among them.

Trimming removed 3 bases at V and 0 bases at J, with 6 bases between. Germline-derived CDR1 and CDR2 are SEHNR and FQNEAQ (reference sequence). The CDR3 loop spans 13 amino acids. This clonotype was seen more than once but under ten times. As yet, its antigen is unknown. Carried by the TCR beta cDNA libraries were unique molecular identifiers. There were about 1 to 10 million T cells, and 510,000 or so cDNA molecules came from them. Each CDR3 protein gets one entry after TCRdb re-called the PCR reads with MiXCR. Here the sample spans approximately 460,000 distinct CDR3 sequences, approximately 45% being singletons.

The sample was blood. The rearrangement uses TRBV7-9 and TRBJ2-7, with D unresolved. The origin of this receptor is a girl aged 5-17 years with multiple sclerosis. This CDR3 reads CASSLMSSYEQYF. The CDR3 region has the DNA TGTGCCAGCAGCTTGATGTCCTCCTACGAGCAGTACTTC.